This TCR beta chain was identified during a study of cytomegalovirus exposure and HLA in healthy donors. The overall study: Earlier results showed almost 120 million unique TCR beta sequences derived from roughly 180 million T cells. General study findings and limits: Researchers counted over 150 TCR beta chains as cytomegalovirus-associated. A later analysis appeared to link common viral pathogens to several of the most significant clusters. Donors were assumed by presence/absence analyses to have roughly uniform sequencing depth.

This PCR relied on a set of 60 Vbeta primers and 13 Jbeta primers. The protocol was immunoSEQ multiplex PCR, while the TCRdb copy is restricted to in-frame clones and leaves out a portion. The table has around 130,000 clones, around four fifths seen once. With 4 bases clipped from V and 7 bases from J, the junction kept 15 bases outside the gene matches. Germline V lookup: CDR1 MGHDK, CDR2 SYGVNS. The CDR3 runs 18 residues. Of note for this clone: The antigen is unknown.

The chain carries TRBV25-1 and TRBJ2-2; 10 bases are shared with TRBD2. Sequencing used PBMCs. The sequence came from a boy aged 2 to 9 in good health and CMV-seronegative. For the CDR3, the DNA is TGTGCCAGCAGTGGGATTGGTGCGACTAGCGGGTTAATCGGGGAGCTGTTTTTT. Translating it yields CASSGIGATSGLIGELFF.